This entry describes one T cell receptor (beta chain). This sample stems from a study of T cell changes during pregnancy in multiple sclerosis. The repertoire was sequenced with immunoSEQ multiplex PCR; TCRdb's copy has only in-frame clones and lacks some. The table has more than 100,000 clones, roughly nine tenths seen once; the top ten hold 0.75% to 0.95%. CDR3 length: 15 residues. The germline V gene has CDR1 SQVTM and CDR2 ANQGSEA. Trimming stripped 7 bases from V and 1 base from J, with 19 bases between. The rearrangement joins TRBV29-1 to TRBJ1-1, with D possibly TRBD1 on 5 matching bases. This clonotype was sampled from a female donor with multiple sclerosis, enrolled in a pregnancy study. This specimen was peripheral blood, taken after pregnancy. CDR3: CSGRERGIGNTEAFF. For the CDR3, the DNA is TGCAGCGGTCGGGAGAGGGGTATAGGGAACACTGAAGCTTTCTTT. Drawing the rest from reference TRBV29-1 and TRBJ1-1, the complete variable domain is SAVISQKPSRDICQRGTSLTIQCQVDSQVTMMFWYRQQPGQSLTLIATANQGSEATYESGFVIDKFPISRPNLTFSTLTVSNMSPEDSSIYLCSGRERGIGNTEAFFGQGTRLTVV.